The 12 T cell receptor beta chains below were found in one sample sequenced in a study of shared clonotypes between healthy human individuals. Naive CD8 populations comprised CD45RO-negative cells positively selected for CCR7, excluding terminally differentiated effector memory CD45RA+ cells. The table came from immunoSEQ multiplex PCR; TCRdb's copy has only in-frame clones and leaves some out. Seen here are some 2,100,000 clones, more than 85% observed once, and the top ten hold over 1.5%. Input material: naive CD8+ T cells from PBMCs. These receptors all come from a man aged 18-30 years in good health. Some clones in this sample may be carry-over from other donors' samples.

The genes are TRBV12-5 and TRBJ2-1; D may match TRBD1 or TRBD2 (5 bases each). Between the trimmed V and J ends, which lost 4 bases and 14 bases, there was a span of 36 bases. CDR1 is LGHNT and CDR2 is FRNRAP in the germline V gene. There are 19 residues in the CDR3. This chain's CDR3 is CASGSRRRPQDLATLAEFF. DNA of the CDR3: TGTGCTAGTGGTTCACGCCGCCGGCCACAGGACTTAGCGACCCTCGCTGAGTTCTTC.

The chain is built from TRBV2 and TRBJ2-6; TRBD2 matches 12 bases. The CDR3 is 16 amino acids. V lost 8 bases and J lost 4; bases outside the gene matches: 6. In germline, CDR1 is SNHLY, CDR2 FYNNEI. The CDR3 here is CASRLAGEGGANVLTF. The CDR3 DNA reads TGTGCCAGCCGACTAGCGGGAGAGGGAGGGGCCAACGTCCTGACTTTC.

The chain employs TRBV4-1 and TRBJ2-7; D may be TRBD2 (6 bases). The CDR3 covers 14 residues. V was clipped by 3 bases and J by 3 bases, with 12 bases between them. Per the germline V gene, CDR1 is MGHRA and CDR2 is YSYEKL. The CDR3 bases are TGCGCCAGCAGCCAGCGGGACCCCTACTACGAGCAGTACTTC. This sequence encodes CASSQRDPYYEQYF.

This chain connects TRBV5-1 to TRBJ2-1; a possible D gene is TRBD2 (5 bases). V lost 4 bases to trimming and J lost 6 bases, with 17 bases between them. The CDR3 totals 15 residues. The germline gives CDR1 SGHRS, CDR2 YFSETQ. The CDR3 here is CASSLSAGGPNEQFF. The CDR3 nucleotides are TGCGCCAGCAGCCTTAGCGCGGGCGGCCCCAATGAGCAGTTCTTC.

V and J are TRBV5-6 and TRBJ2-3; unclear D gene. The V end lost 0 bases, the J end lost 7 bases, and 6 bases lay between the germline ends. CDR3 length equals 12 residues. Germline-derived CDR1 and CDR2 are SGHDT and YYEEEE. The CDR3: CASSLGMHTQYF. CDR3 nucleotides: TGTGCCAGCAGCTTGGGAATGCATACGCAGTATTTT.

This sequence joins TRBV6-1 and TRBJ1-2; D is possibly TRBD1 (5 bases). The CDR3 runs to 13 residues. The germline V and J ends were trimmed by 10 bases and 4 bases, with 16 bases remaining between them. Germline values: CDR1 MNHNS, CDR2 SASEGT. The CDR3 reads CANSGGDAYGYTF. DNA for the CDR3: TGTGCCAACTCGGGCGGGGACGCCTATGGCTACACCTTC.

This rearrangement joins TRBV9 to TRBJ2-1; D gene ambiguous. The CDR3 sequence is 13 residues long. Between the trimmed V and J ends, which lost 0 bases and 4 bases, there was a span of 5 bases. Germline V CDR1 and CDR2: SGDLS, YYNGEE. The CDR3 DNA reads TGTGCCAGCAGCGTAGGTAAATACAATGAGCAGTTCTTC. Protein sequence: CASSVGKYNEQFF.

This sequence joins TRBV28 and TRBJ2-5; 7 nucleotides agree with TRBD2. The CDR3 has 15 amino acids. Germline trimming cut 6 bases from V and 5 bases from J; bases unmatched to any gene: 12. Germline V gene data show CDR1 as MDHEN and CDR2 as SYDVKM. The CDR3 here is CASSLLSGAMETQYF. The CDR3 nucleotides are TGTGCCAGCAGCCTCCTGAGCGGGGCTATGGAGACCCAGTACTTC.

Concerning this clone itself: Other DNA sequences of this sample code for an identical CDR3. The chain recombines TRBV7-9 with TRBJ1-2; D gene unclear. Trimming stripped 5 bases from V and 3 bases from J, with 10 bases between. The CDR3 covers 13 residues. CDR1 is SEHNR and CDR2 is FQNEAQ in the germline V gene (reference sequence). This CDR3 reads CASSLDGDYGYTF. DNA of the CDR3: TGTGCCAGCAGCCTAGACGGAGACTATGGCTACACCTTC. The full variable domain, rest sourced from reference TRBV7-9 and TRBJ1-2, is DTGVSQNPRHKITKRGQNVTFRCDPISEHNRLYWYRQTLGQGPEFLTYFQNEAQLEKSRLLSDRFSAERPKGSFSTLEIQRTEQGDSAMYLCASSLDGDYGYTFGSGTRLTVV.

The chain has TRBV28 and TRBJ2-5; D perhaps matches TRBD2 (6 bases). Trimming left V 6 bases short and J 5 bases short, with 19 bases between. This CDR3 comprises 15 residues. The germline V gene encodes CDR1 MDHEN and CDR2 SYDVKM. This CDR3 is CASRDLRERLETQYF. CDR3 nucleotide sequence: TGTGCCAGCAGGGACTTGCGGGAACGCCTCGAGACCCAGTACTTC.

This chain joins TRBV11-2 and TRBJ2-6, with 10 bases identical to TRBD1. Trimming removed 7 bases from V and 3 bases from J; junction bases left unmatched: 9. CDR3 size: 17 residues. Germline assignment: CDR1 SGHAT and CDR2 FQNNGV. The CDR3: CASINPGQGYGANVLTF. CDR3 nucleotides: TGTGCCAGCATCAACCCGGGACAGGGGTATGGGGCCAACGTCCTGACTTTC.

This clone was observed a single time. This rearrangement joins TRBV4-2 to TRBJ2-2, with D perhaps matching TRBD1 (7 bases). Germline values: CDR1 LGHNA, CDR2 YNFKEQ. The CDR3 is 17 amino acids. Trimming shortened V by 0 bases and J by 7 bases, and 18 bases separated the two germline ends. CDR3 in DNA: TGTGCCAGCAGCCAAGATCGGCAGGGGGGTTTAGTCGGGGAGCTGTTTTTT. It encodes CASSQDRQGGLVGELFF.